This T cell receptor (beta chain) was captured in a study of cytomegalovirus exposure and HLA in healthy donors. Study-level findings and limits: HLA-A and HLA-B allele assignments for most subjects were reportedly predicted accurately using TCR beta sequences.

With regard to this clone: Its antigen is not known.

PCR was performed using 60 Vbeta and 13 Jbeta primers. Assay used: immunoSEQ multiplex PCR; TCRdb lists only in-frame clones, some missing. The table lists about 77,000 clones. V lost 3 bases and J 4 bases, leaving 11 bases between the germline ends. CDR1 is ENHRY and CDR2 is SYGVKD in the germline V gene. The CDR3 contains 14 residues. Sequenced: PBMCs. The chain couples TRBV10-3 to TRBJ2-3; no definite D call. The TCR sequence derives from a man between 50 and 59 years old in good health and CMV-seropositive. The CDR3 reads CAISETLTADTQYF. Here the CDR3 DNA reads TGTGCCATCAGTGAAACTTTAACTGCAGATACGCAGTATTTT.